This is a list of T cell receptor beta chains from one sample in a study of T cell responses to AZD1222 COVID-19 vaccine. Some clones are missing from TCRdb's copy, which holds only in-frame ones; the method was immunoSEQ multiplex PCR. The sample has 140,000 to 150,000 clones, about 93% seen once; the top ten hold under 4.5%. Sequencing used peripheral blood, obtained 28 days after the second AZD1222 dose. These receptors were collected from an adult who received the AZD1222 COVID-19 vaccine. Both conserved end residues are part of each CDR3.

v_call,cdr3_aa
TRBV15,CATSRASSVGEQFF
TRBV2,CASSPGRNSPLHF
TRBV28,CASSSPPGGVAKPYEQYF
TRBV19,CASSRTSGANVLTF
TRBV5-6,CATGTTPDNYGYTF
TRBV4-3,CASSQDLSQGPSYEQYF
TRBV4-2,CASSSGQEVIQPQHF
TRBV27,CASSFGSRPYYEQYF
TRBV20-1,CSASRQPEAFF
TRBV5-1,CASSFAGTGELFF
TRBV7-9,CASSLPARNYGYTF
TRBV19,CASSPNDRGRQPQHF
TRBV6-1,CASSEYSGVSAKNIQYF
TRBV4-3,CASSQHRGNTGELFF
TRBV9,CASSTGTPTFLYF
TRBV14,CASGLGGGNTIYF
TRBV7-9,CASSPRLGHKTQYF
TRBV9,CASSTTGGPLLEQYF
TRBV9,CASSVGLAAFTDTQYF
TRBV4-1,CASSHGTTGTSGGKRTDTQYF
TRBV19,CASRPGQGGGQPQHF
TRBV5-5,CASSLVGMNTEAFF
TRBV3-1/TRBV3-2,CASSQGGGTDTQYF
TRBV5-6,CASSLYVTGRDEQFF
TRBV28,CASSFIGLGTEAFF
TRBV5-4,CASSLLRGSTDTQYF
TRBV6-5,CASSYQGGANYGYTF
TRBV19,CASSIGGRQPQHF
TRBV12-5,CASGLGGVDTQYF
TRBV9,CASSPEGQGGRNTIYF
TRBV5-4,CASSRTGELFF
TRBV19,CASSLGPTPLYGYTF
TRBV5-1,CASSLSGGAVRETQYF
TRBV2,CASISLASGGQGEQFF
TRBV7-9,CASRAPINRDYGYTF
TRBV5-8,CASSPGTQGGEKLFF
TRBV3-1/TRBV3-2,CASSQVTGGNEQFF
TRBV12-3/TRBV12-4,CASSLILGDTQYF
TRBV5-6,CASSEELNYGYTF
TRBV9,CASSVDRNYGYTF
TRBV9,CASSPRGARGDEKLFF
TRBV7-9,CASRRSPGAQYF
TRBV5-1,CASSLDPFNEQYF
TRBV6-5,CASSRTGDQPQHF
TRBV19,CASSIPGGANGYTF
TRBV6-5,CASPGLATDTQYF
TRBV7-2,CASSYDSQTDTQYF
TRBV7-8,CASSEPQGSNQPQHF
TRBV2,CASSELVAPDTQYF
TRBV28,CASRNGDRVDGEQFF
TRBV14,CASSLVPNTGELFF
TRBV5-5,CASSLAHERFF
TRBV4-2,CASSQEGASVGLADTQYF
TRBV9,CASSVGLRVTDTQYF
TRBV15,CATSRSKSSGNTIYF
TRBV6-5,CASSYRILSTDTQYF
TRBV5-1,CASSLPQGGKANYGYTF
TRBV10-3,CAISLAGEDTQYF
TRBV4-1,CASSQDGYGYTF